This T cell receptor beta chain was retrieved from a study of blood T cell repertoires in COVID-19. On the study more broadly: There were acute and convalescent COVID-19 samples, and they came from the United States, Italy and Spain.

Germline-derived CDR1 and CDR2 are MNHEY and SVGAGI. The CDR3 runs to 15 residues. With 0 bases removed from V and 0 bases from J, the gap between germline ends came to 9 bases. Symptom resolution, clearance, or two negative PCRs marked the recovered donors of Cohort 3. Authors' processing steps: The authors estimated nucleated cell counts from reference gene primer amplification. Clones were read by immunoSEQ multiplex PCR, and TCRdb kept only the in-frame ones, dropping some. From that table come the V and J calls and clone size; the DNA was used to work out D and trimming. The sample gives 350,000 or so clones, roughly 90% of which show up once; roughly 1% is in the top ten.

This TCR derives from a woman in her 30s who had recovered from COVID-19. The rearrangement links TRBV6-5 to TRBJ2-7; D unclear. The sample was PBMCs or T cells enriched from blood (not recorded which). CDR3 in DNA: TGTGCCAGCAGTTACTCGACGGCAGGCTCCTACGAGCAGTACTTC. Protein: CASSYSTAGSYEQYF.